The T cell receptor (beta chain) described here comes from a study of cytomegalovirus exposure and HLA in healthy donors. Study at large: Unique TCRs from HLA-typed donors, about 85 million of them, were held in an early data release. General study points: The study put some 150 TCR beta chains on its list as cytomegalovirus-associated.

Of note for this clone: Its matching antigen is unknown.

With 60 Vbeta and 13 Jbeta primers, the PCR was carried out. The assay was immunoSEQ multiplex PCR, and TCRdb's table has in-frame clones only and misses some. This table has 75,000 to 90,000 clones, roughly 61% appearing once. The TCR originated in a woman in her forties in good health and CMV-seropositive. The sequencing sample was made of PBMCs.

In DNA form, the CDR3 reads TGTGCCAGCAGCTCCGGAAACCGACCCCGGGACAGAAGAGGCTACACCTTC. This codes for CASSSGNRPRDRRGYTF. V and J are TRBV7-9 and TRBJ1-2, with TRBD1 identical over 7 bases. The CDR3 runs 17 residues. Per germline, CDR1 SEHNR and CDR2 FQNEAQ (reference sequence). J was trimmed by 8 bases and V by 4 bases; bases with no gene match: 19.